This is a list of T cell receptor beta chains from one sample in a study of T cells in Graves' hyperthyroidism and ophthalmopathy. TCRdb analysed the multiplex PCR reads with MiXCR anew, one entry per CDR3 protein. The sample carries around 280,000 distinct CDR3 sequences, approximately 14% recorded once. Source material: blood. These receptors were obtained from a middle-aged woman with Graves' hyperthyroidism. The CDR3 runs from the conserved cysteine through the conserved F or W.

CASSEADSNQPQHF	TRBJ1-5	TRBV2	14
CASIETGNGNTEAFF	TRBJ1-1	TRBV12-3/TRBV12-4	15
CASSSFARSPLHF	TRBJ1-6	TRBV6-2/TRBV6-3	13
CASSREGLTGELFF	TRBJ2-2	TRBV19	14
CASSDRGAGDWNEQFF	TRBJ2-1	TRBV25-1	16
CASSPAGGPYEQYF	TRBJ2-7	TRBV6-1	14
CSVEQVNTGELFF	TRBJ2-2	TRBV29-1	13
CASSEAQEGATFF	TRBJ1-1	TRBV6-1	13
CSAVDIMNTEAFF	TRBJ1-1	TRBV20-1	13
CASSLQTGGNQPQHF	TRBJ1-5	TRBV3-1	15
CASSYRTGANSPLHF	TRBJ1-6	TRBV6-9	15
CASRRLPGGQLNNEQFF	TRBJ2-1	TRBV6-1	17
CASSPGTTGKHEKLFF	TRBJ1-4	TRBV5-1	16
CASSVDRGSPLHF	TRBJ1-6	TRBV9	13
CASSRRSDAAKNIQYF	TRBJ2-4	TRBV2	16
CASRQGPNEQFF	TRBJ2-1	TRBV19	12
CASSPASGDTGELFF	TRBJ2-2	TRBV18	15
CASSPYVGLYEQYF	TRBJ2-7	TRBV6-1	14
CASSQDRVLETQYF	TRBJ2-5	TRBV14	14
CSAIGGTLGTDTQYF	TRBJ2-3	TRBV20-1	15
CASSEATGRNQPQHF	TRBJ1-5	TRBV2	15
CASSLGGIGGYTRNQPQHF	TRBJ1-5	TRBV7-8	19
CASSSRERPKGNEQFF	TRBJ2-1	TRBV11-3	16
CSATDPPRGAQYF	TRBJ2-3	TRBV20-1	13
CASSAVAVSSYNEQFF	TRBJ2-1	TRBV6-1	16
CASISSSWTGSTEAFF	TRBJ1-1	TRBV19	16
CASRPGQHTDTQYF	TRBJ2-3	TRBV6-1	14
CSALPDIAYEQYF	TRBJ2-7	TRBV20-1	13
CAWKNRDLYEQYF	TRBJ2-7	TRBV30	13
CASTPRGQGRYNEQFF	TRBJ2-1	TRBV6-1	16
CATGRGLGETQYF	TRBJ2-5	TRBV24-1	13
CASSYSGVAGEYRLFF	TRBJ2-2	TRBV6-6	16
CAWSDRPNTGELFF	TRBJ2-2	TRBV30	14
CATSDLTGADTQYF	TRBJ2-3	TRBV24-1	14
CASSSQHGQPQHF	TRBJ1-5	TRBV6-4	13
CASSHSGLEGREQFF	TRBJ2-1	TRBV4-1	15
CATKNQRNTEAFF	TRBJ1-1	TRBV15	13
CASSRTLAGGSGNTIYF	TRBJ1-3	TRBV14	17
CASSGGRAETQYF	TRBJ2-5	TRBV12-3/TRBV12-4	13
CSAPDPANYGYTF	TRBJ1-2	TRBV20-1	13
CASRRTSGVFYEQYF	TRBJ2-7	TRBV12-3/TRBV12-4	15
CASSPRQGLYGYTF	TRBJ1-2	TRBV7-9	14
CASSQPGQGEEKLFF	TRBJ1-4	TRBV11-2	15
CASSYVSGTDTQYF	TRBJ2-3	TRBV6-2/TRBV6-3	14
CASSQVQIGAYEQYF	TRBJ2-7	TRBV4-1	15
CASSPLSMGRTGGNIQYF	TRBJ2-4	TRBV7-2	18
CASSYSPVADTQYF	TRBJ2-3	TRBV6-6	14